A selection of T cell receptor beta chains follows, all from one sample in a study of T cells in tuberculosis. Data came from immunoSEQ multiplex PCR; TCRdb stores just in-frame clones and leaves some out. There are under 50,000 clones in the sample; roughly 94% occur only once, and around 4.2% lies in the top ten. Sequencing was performed on PBMCs, taken at tuberculosis diagnosis. The source is an adult with tuberculosis. CDR3s include the opening cysteine and the closing phenylalanine or tryptophan. Each record gives: clone size, V gene, D gene, J gene, CDR3 DNA, CDR3 protein. D genes are given only for firm matches. The listing skips clone size in some rows; elsewhere it reads once, few, many or a size class.

clone_size: -; v_call: TRBV18; d_call: TRBD1; j_call: TRBJ1-6; cdr3_nt: TGTGCCAGCGCCGGAGACAGGGTCGATTCACCCCTCCACTTT; cdr3_aa: CASAGDRVDSPLHF
clone_size: -; v_call: TRBV5-1; d_call: -; j_call: TRBJ2-3; cdr3_nt: TGCGCCAGCAGCTTACAGAAACCTAGCACAGATACGCAGTATTTT; cdr3_aa: CASSLQKPSTDTQYF
clone_size: -; v_call: TRBV21-1; d_call: -; j_call: TRBJ1-6; cdr3_nt: TGTGCCAGCAGCAAAGTAGGGGGACAGGACCATAATTCACCCCTCCACTTT; cdr3_aa: CASSKVGGQDHNSPLHF
clone_size: once; v_call: TRBV5-1; d_call: -; j_call: TRBJ1-1; cdr3_nt: TGCGCCAGCAGCTTGGGGGCGGGAGGTGGCCAGGGAGGCACTGAAGCTTTCTTT; cdr3_aa: CASSLGAGGGQGGTEAFF
clone_size: -; v_call: TRBV19; d_call: TRBD1; j_call: TRBJ1-5; cdr3_nt: TGTGCCAGTGGAACACAGGGGGCGCGCAATCAGCCCCAGCATTTT; cdr3_aa: CASGTQGARNQPQHF
clone_size: -; v_call: TRBV2; d_call: -; j_call: TRBJ1-4; cdr3_nt: TGTGCCAGCAGGCAGGACAGAAATAATGAAAAACTGTTTTTT; cdr3_aa: CASRQDRNNEKLFF
clone_size: -; v_call: TRBV10-2; d_call: -; j_call: TRBJ1-1; cdr3_nt: TGCGCCAGCAGTGACGGAGGAGTCATGAACACTGAAGCTTTCTTT; cdr3_aa: CASSDGGVMNTEAFF
clone_size: -; v_call: TRBV5-1; d_call: -; j_call: TRBJ2-7; cdr3_nt: TGCGCCAGCAGCGAGGGATACGAGCAGTACTTC; cdr3_aa: CASSEGYEQYF
clone_size: -; v_call: TRBV19; d_call: TRBD1; j_call: TRBJ2-2; cdr3_nt: TGTGCCAGTACCCCACAGGGGACCGGGGAGCTGTTTTTT; cdr3_aa: CASTPQGTGELFF
clone_size: -; v_call: TRBV18; d_call: TRBD2; j_call: TRBJ2-3; cdr3_nt: TGTGCCAGCTCACCATGGGTCGGGGGGGCCCAAGATACGCAGTATTTT; cdr3_aa: CASSPWVGGAQDTQYF
clone_size: once; v_call: TRBV9; d_call: TRBD1; j_call: TRBJ2-1; cdr3_nt: TGTGCCAGCAGCGTAGGGGCCGGGACAGGGGGCCACAATGAGCAGTTCTTC; cdr3_aa: CASSVGAGTGGHNEQFF
clone_size: -; v_call: TRBV11-2; d_call: -; j_call: TRBJ1-2; cdr3_nt: TGTGCCAGCAGCTTGGTAGTTGTAGATGGCTACACCTTC; cdr3_aa: CASSLVVVDGYTF
clone_size: -; v_call: TRBV6-5; d_call: -; j_call: TRBJ1-1; cdr3_nt: TGTGCCAGCAGTCAGTCGACAGGTCCCTTGACCGCTTTCTTT; cdr3_aa: CASSQSTGPLTAFF
clone_size: -; v_call: TRBV11-2; d_call: -; j_call: TRBJ1-6; cdr3_nt: TGTGCCAGCAGCTTAGCCCACAATAATTCACCCCTCCACTTT; cdr3_aa: CASSLAHNNSPLHF
clone_size: -; v_call: TRBV10-3; d_call: TRBD1; j_call: TRBJ1-2; cdr3_nt: TGTGCCATCAGTGAGAGACAGGGCCTATTCTATGGCTACACCTTC; cdr3_aa: CAISERQGLFYGYTF
clone_size: -; v_call: TRBV25-1; d_call: -; j_call: TRBJ2-7; cdr3_nt: TGTGCCAGCAGTCATGCAGGGCCGGGCTCCTACGAGCAGTACTTC; cdr3_aa: CASSHAGPGSYEQYF
clone_size: -; v_call: TRBV7-2; d_call: -; j_call: TRBJ2-1; cdr3_nt: TGTGCCAGCAGCTTAGTTGCGGGGAGCAATGAGCAGTTCTTC; cdr3_aa: CASSLVAGSNEQFF
clone_size: few; v_call: TRBV11-2; d_call: -; j_call: TRBJ1-2; cdr3_nt: TGTGCCAGCAGCTTAGATAGGTGGACAGACCATGGCTACACCTTC; cdr3_aa: CASSLDRWTDHGYTF